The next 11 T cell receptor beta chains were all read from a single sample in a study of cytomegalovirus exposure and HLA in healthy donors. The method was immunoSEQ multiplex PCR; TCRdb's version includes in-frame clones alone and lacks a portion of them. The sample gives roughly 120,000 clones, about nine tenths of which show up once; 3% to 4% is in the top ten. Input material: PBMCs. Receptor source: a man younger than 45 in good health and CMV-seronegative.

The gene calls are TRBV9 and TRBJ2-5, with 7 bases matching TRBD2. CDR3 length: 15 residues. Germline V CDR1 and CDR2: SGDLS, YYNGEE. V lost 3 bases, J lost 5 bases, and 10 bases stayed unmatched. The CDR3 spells CASSGQTSPVETQYF. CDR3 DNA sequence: TGTGCCAGCAGCGGACAGACTAGCCCGGTGGAGACCCAGTACTTC. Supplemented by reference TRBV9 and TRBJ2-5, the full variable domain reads DSGVTQTPKHLITATGQRVTLRCSPRSGDLSVYWYQQSLDQGLQFLIQYYNGEERAKGNILERFSAQQFPDLHSELNLSSLELGDSALYFCASSGQTSPVETQYFGPGTRLLVL.

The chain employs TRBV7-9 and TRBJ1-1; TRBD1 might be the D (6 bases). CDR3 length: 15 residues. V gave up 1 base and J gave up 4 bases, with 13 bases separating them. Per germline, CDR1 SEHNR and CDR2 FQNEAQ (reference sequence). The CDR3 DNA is TGTGCCAGCAGCTTAGATACCACAGGGCTCACTGAAGCTTTCTTT. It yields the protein CASSLDTTGLTEAFF.

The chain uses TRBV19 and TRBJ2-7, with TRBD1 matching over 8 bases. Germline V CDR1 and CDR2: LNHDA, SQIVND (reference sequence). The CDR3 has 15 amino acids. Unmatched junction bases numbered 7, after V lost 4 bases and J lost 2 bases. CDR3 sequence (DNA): TGTGCCAGTAGTAACTCCGGGACAGGAACCTACGAGCAGTACTTC. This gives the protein CASSNSGTGTYEQYF.

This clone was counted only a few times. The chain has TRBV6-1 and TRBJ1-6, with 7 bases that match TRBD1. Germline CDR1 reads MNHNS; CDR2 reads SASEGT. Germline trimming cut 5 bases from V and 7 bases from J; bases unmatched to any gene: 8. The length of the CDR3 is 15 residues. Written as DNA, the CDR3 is TGTGCCAGCAGTATCCCGGACAGGATCAATTCACCCCTCCACTTT. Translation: CASSIPDRINSPLHF.

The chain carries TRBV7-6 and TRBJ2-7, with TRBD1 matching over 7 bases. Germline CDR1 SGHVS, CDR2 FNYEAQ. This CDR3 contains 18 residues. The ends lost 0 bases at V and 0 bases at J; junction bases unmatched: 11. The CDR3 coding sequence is TGTGCCAGCAGCTTAGCCACAGGGGCGGAATTTCCCTCCTACGAGCAGTACTTC. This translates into CASSLATGAEFPSYEQYF.

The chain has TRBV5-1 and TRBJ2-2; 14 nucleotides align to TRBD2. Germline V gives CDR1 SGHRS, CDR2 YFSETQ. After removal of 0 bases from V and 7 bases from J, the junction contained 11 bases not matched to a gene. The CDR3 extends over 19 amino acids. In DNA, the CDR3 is TGCGCCAGCAGCTTGGGAAACCCGGGACTAGCGGGGGAAGGCGGGGAGCTGTTTTTT. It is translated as CASSLGNPGLAGEGGELFF.

The CDR3 sequence is CASSRRVLFENEAFF. CDR3 DNA sequence: TGCGCCAGCAGCCGCCGGGTACTTTTCGAGAATGAAGCTTTCTTT. This rearrangement joins TRBV4-1 to TRBJ1-1, with unresolved D. CDR3 length: 15 amino acids. V lost 4 bases, J lost 7 bases, and 19 bases lay in between. Germline lookup yields CDR1 MGHRA and CDR2 YSYEKL.

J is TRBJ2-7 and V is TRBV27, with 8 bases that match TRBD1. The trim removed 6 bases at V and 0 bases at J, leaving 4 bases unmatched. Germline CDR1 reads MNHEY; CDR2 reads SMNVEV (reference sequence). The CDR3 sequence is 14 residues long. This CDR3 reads CASSYGQGSYEQYF. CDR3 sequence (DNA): TGTGCCAGCAGCTATGGACAGGGCTCCTACGAGCAGTACTTC.

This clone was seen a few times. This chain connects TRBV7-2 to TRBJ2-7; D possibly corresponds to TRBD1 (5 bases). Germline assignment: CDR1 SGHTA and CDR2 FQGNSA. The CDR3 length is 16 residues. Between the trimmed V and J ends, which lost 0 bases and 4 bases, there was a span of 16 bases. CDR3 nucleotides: TGTGCCAGCAGCTTAGCGTCAGGGTTGAAGGTTTACGAGCAGTACTTC. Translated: CASSLASGLKVYEQYF.

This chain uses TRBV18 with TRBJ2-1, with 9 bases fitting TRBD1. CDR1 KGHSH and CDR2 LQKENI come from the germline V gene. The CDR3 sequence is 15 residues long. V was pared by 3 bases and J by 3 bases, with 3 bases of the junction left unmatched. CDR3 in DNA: TGTGCCAGCTCACCCCCGACAGGGGGCTACAATGAGCAGTTCTTC. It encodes CASSPPTGGYNEQFF.

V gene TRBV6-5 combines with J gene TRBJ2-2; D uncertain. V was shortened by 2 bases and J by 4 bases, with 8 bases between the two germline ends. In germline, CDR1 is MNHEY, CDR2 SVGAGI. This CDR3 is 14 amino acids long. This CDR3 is CASSYDSPTGELFF. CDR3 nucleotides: TGTGCCAGCAGTTACGATAGTCCCACCGGGGAGCTGTTTTTT.